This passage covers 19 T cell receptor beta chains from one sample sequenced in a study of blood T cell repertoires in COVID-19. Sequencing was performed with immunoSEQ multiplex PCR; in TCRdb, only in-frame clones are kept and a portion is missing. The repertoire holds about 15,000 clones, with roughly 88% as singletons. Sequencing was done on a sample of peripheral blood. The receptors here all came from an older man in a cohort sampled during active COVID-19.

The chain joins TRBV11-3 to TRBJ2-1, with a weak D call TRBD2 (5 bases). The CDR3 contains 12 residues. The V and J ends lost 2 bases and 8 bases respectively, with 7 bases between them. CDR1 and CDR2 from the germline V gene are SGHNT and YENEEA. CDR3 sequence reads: CASSLKGDEQFF. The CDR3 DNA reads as TGTGCCAGCAGCTTAAAGGGAGATGAGCAGTTCTTC.

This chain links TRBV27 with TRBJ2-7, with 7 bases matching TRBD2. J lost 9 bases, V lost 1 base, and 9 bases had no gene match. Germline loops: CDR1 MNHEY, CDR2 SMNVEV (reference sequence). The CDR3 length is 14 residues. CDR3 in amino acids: CASSLWAAGESQYF. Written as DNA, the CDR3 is TGTGCCAGCAGTTTATGGGCGGCGGGAGAGTCGCAGTACTTC.

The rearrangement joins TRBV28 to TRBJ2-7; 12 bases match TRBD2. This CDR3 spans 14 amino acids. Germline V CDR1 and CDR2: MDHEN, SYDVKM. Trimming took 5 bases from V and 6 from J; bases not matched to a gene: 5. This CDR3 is CASSLAGGPGEQYF. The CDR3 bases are TGTGCCAGCAGTCTAGCGGGAGGGCCGGGCGAGCAGTACTTC.

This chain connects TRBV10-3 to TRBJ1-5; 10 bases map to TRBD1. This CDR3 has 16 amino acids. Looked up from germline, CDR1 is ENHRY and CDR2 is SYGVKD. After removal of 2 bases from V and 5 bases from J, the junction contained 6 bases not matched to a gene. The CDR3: CAISEPGQGKDQPQHF. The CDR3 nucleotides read TGTGCCATCAGTGAGCCGGGACAGGGGAAGGATCAGCCCCAGCATTTT.

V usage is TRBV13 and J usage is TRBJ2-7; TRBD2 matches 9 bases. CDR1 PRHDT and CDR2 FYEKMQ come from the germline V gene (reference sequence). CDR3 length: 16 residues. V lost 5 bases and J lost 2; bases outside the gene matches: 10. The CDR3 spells CASSRTTTSGTYEQYF. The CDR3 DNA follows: TGTGCCAGCAGCCGAACCACGACTAGCGGTACCTACGAGCAGTACTTC.

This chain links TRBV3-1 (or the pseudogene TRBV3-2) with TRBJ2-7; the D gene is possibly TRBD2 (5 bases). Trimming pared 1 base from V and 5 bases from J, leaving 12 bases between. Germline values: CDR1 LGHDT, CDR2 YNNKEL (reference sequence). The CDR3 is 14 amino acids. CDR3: CASSQGRWQNEQYF. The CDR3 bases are TGTGCCAGCAGCCAAGGGAGGTGGCAGAACGAGCAGTACTTC.

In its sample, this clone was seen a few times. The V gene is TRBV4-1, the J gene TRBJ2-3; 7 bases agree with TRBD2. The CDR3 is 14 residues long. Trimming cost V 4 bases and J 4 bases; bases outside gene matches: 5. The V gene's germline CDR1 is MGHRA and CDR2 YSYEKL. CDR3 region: CASSRGLESDTQYF. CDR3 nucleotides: TGCGCCAGCAGCCGTGGACTAGAATCAGATACGCAGTATTTT.

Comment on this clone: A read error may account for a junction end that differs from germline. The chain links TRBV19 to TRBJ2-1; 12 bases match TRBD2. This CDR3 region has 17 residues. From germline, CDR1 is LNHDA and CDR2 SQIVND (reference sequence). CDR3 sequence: CASSVDGGLAGYNEQFF. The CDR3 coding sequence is TGTGCCAGTAGTGTAGACGGGGGACTAGCGGGCTACAATGAGCAGTTCTTC.

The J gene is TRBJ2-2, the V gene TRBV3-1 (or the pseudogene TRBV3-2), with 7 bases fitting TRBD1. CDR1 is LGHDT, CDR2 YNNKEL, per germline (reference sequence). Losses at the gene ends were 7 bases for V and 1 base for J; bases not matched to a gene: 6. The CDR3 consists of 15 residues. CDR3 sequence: CASKMGQRNTGELFF. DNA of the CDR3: TGTGCCAGCAAGATGGGACAGAGGAACACCGGGGAGCTGTTTTTT.

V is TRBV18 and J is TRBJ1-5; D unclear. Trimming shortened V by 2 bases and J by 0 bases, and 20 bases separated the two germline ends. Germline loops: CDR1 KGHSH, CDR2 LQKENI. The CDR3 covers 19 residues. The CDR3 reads CASSPYPPGEEASNQPQHF. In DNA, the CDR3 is TGTGCCAGCTCACCATATCCGCCGGGAGAAGAAGCTAGCAATCAGCCCCAGCATTTT. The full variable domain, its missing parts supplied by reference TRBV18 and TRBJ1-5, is NAGVMQNPRHLVRRRGQEARLRCSPMKGHSHVYWYRQLPEEGLKFMVYLQKENIIDESGMPKERFSAEFPKEGPSILRIQQVVRGDSAAYFCASSPYPPGEEASNQPQHFGDGTRLSIL.

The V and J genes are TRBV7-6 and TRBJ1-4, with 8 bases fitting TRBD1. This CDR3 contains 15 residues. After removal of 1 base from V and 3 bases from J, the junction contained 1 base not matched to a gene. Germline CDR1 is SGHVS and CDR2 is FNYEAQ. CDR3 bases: TGTGCCAGCAGCTTAGAGGACAGGGCTAATGAAAAACTGTTTTTT. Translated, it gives CASSLEDRANEKLFF.

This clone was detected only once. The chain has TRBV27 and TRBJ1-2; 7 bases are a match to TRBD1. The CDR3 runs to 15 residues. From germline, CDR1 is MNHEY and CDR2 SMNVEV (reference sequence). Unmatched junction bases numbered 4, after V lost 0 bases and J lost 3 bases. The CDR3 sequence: CASSLSRRGHYGYTF. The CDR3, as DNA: TGTGCCAGCAGTTTATCGAGGAGGGGGCACTATGGCTACACCTTC.

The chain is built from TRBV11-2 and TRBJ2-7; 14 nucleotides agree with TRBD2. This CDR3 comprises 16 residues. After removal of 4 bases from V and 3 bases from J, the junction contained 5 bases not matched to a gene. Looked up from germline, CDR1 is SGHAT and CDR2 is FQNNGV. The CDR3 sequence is CASSSSGTSGSYEQYF. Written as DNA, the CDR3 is TGTGCCAGCAGCTCGTCAGGGACTAGCGGGAGCTACGAGCAGTACTTC.

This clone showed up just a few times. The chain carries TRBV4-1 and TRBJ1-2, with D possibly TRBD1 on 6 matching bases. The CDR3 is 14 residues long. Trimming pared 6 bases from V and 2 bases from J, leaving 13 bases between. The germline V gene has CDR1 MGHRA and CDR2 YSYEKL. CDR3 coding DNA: TGCGCCAGCAGTAATGGGGGCGCGAACTATGGCTACACCTTC. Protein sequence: CASSNGGANYGYTF.

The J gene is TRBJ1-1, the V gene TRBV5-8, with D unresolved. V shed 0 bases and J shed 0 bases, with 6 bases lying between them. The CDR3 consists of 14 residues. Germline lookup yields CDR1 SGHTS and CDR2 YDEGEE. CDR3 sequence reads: CASSLDRMNTEAFF. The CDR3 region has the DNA TGTGCCAGCAGCTTGGACAGAATGAACACTGAAGCTTTCTTT.

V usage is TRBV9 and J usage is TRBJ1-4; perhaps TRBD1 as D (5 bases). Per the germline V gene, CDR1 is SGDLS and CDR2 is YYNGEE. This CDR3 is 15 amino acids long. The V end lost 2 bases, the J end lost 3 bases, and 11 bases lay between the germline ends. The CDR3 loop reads CASSVGADSNEKLFF. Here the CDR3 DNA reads TGTGCCAGCAGCGTTGGGGCGGATTCTAATGAAAAACTGTTTTTT.

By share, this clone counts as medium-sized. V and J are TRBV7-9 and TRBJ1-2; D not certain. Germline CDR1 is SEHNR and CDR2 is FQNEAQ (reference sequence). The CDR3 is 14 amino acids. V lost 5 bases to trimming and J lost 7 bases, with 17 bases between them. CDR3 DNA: TGTGCCAGCAGCCCCCGGGATCTGGGAGGTGGCTACACCTTC. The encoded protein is CASSPRDLGGGYTF. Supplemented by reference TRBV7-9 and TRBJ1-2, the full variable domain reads DTGVSQNPRHKITKRGQNVTFRCDPISEHNRLYWYRQTLGQGPEFLTYFQNEAQLEKSRLLSDRFSAERPKGSFSTLEIQRTEQGDSAMYLCASSPRDLGGGYTFGSGTRLTVV.

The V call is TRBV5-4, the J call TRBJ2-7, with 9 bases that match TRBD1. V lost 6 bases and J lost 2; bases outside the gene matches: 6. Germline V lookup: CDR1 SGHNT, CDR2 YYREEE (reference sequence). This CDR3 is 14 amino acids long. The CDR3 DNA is TGTGCCAGCAATGTGGGGACAGGGACCTACGAGCAGTACTTC. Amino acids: CASNVGTGTYEQYF.

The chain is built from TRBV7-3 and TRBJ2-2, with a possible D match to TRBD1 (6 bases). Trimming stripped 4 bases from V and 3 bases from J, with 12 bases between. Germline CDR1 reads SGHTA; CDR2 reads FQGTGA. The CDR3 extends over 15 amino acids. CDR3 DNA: TGTGCCAGCAGCTACGACAGGCGGTACACCGGGGAGCTGTTTTTT. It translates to CASSYDRRYTGELFF. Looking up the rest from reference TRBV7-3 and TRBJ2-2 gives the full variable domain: GAGVSQTPSNKVTEKGKYVELRCDPISGHTALYWYRQSLGQGPEFLIYFQGTGAADDSGLPNDRFFAVRPEGSVSTLKIQRTERGDSAVYLCASSYDRRYTGELFFGEGSRLTVL.